A single sample gave rise to the 32 T cell receptor beta chains below, sequenced in a study of somatic mutations in cytotoxic T cells in rheumatoid arthritis. Sequenced by immunoSEQ multiplex PCR; TCRdb stores in-frame clones only, minus some. The data show 12,000 to 15,000 clones, under 80% seen once. Sequences were obtained from CD8+ T cells sorted from blood. The receptors derive from an adult with rheumatoid arthritis.

The chain carries TRBV7-9 and TRBJ2-1; no reliable D call. Trimming took off 6 bases at V and 9 bases at J, with 15 bases between the two ends. Germline V gene sequence: CDR1 SEHNR, CDR2 FQNEAQ (reference sequence). The CDR3 loop spans 13 amino acids. The CDR3 DNA reads TGTGCCAGCAGTCTTACGAGTGGGGTTGAGCAGTTCTTC. Protein: CASSLTSGVEQFF.

The chain joins TRBV4-1 to TRBJ1-5; D is unresolved. The germline V gene encodes CDR1 MGHRA and CDR2 YSYEKL. The V end lost 1 base, the J end lost 6 bases, and 10 bases lay between the germline ends. The CDR3 is made up of 14 amino acids. Written as DNA, the CDR3 is TGCGCCAGCAGCCAAGGGGTGGGAAGTCAGCCCCAGCATTTT. It is translated as CASSQGVGSQPQHF.

The chain has TRBV4-2 and TRBJ2-3, with 9 bases that match TRBD2. The V gene end was trimmed by 0 bases and the J gene end by 1 base; junction bases not matched to a gene: 8. CDR3 length equals 18 residues. Germline loops: CDR1 LGHNA, CDR2 YNFKEQ. This CDR3 is CASSQDGLAGGGTDTQYF. CDR3 DNA sequence: TGTGCCAGCAGCCAAGATGGGCTGGCGGGGGGGGGCACAGATACGCAGTATTTT.

This clone has just a few counts. The chain recombines TRBV2 with TRBJ1-1; possible D gene TRBD1, 5 bases. The CDR3 is made up of 13 amino acids. V gave up 6 bases and J gave up 0 bases, with 8 bases separating them. CDR1 SNHLY and CDR2 FYNNEI come from the germline V gene. CDR3 amino acids: CASRAGMNTEAFF. The CDR3, as DNA: TGTGCCAGCAGGGCAGGGATGAACACTGAAGCTTTCTTT.

The V and J genes are TRBV6-1 and TRBJ2-1; tentatively, D is TRBD1 (7 bases). Germline lookup yields CDR1 MNHNS and CDR2 SASEGT. This CDR3 has 11 residues. V was pared by 8 bases and J by 11 bases, with 13 bases between. CDR3 protein: CASGRGDKQFF. CDR3 in DNA: TGTGCCAGCGGCAGGGGGGATAAGCAGTTCTTC.

The chain couples TRBV9 to TRBJ2-7; no clear D gene. V lost 0 bases and J lost 6, with 22 bases in between. This CDR3 region has 17 residues. Per the germline V gene, CDR1 is SGDLS and CDR2 is YYNGEE. CDR3 loop: CASSVGATGILAGEQYF. For the CDR3, the DNA is TGTGCCAGCAGCGTAGGAGCCACGGGTATTTTGGCTGGCGAGCAGTACTTC.

The rearrangement links TRBV27 to TRBJ1-1, with a weak D call TRBD1 (5 bases). V was clipped by 5 bases and J by 3 bases, with 10 bases between them. CDR1 is MNHEY and CDR2 is SMNVEV in the germline V gene (reference sequence). The CDR3 extends over 13 amino acids. The CDR3 DNA reads TGTGCCAGCAGTGCCGGGGGGGACACTGAAGCTTTCTTT. Translation: CASSAGGDTEAFF.

The rearrangement joins TRBV4-1 to TRBJ2-3; D remains unclear. The V and J ends lost 0 bases and 5 bases respectively, with 6 bases between them. The CDR3 is made up of 13 amino acids. CDR1 is MGHRA and CDR2 is YSYEKL in the germline V gene. DNA for the CDR3: TGCGCCAGCAGCCAAGAGCAGAAAGATACGCAGTATTTT. Translation gives CASSQEQKDTQYF.

The rearrangement uses TRBV19 and TRBJ1-1; D gene unclear. With 3 bases removed from V and 7 bases from J, the gap between germline ends came to 6 bases. The CDR3 is 11 residues long. The germline V gene encodes CDR1 LNHDA and CDR2 SQIVND (reference sequence). This CDR3 reads CASSMRNEAFF. CDR3 DNA: TGTGCCAGTAGTATGAGAAATGAAGCTTTCTTT.

The rearrangement joins TRBV7-6 to TRBJ2-3, with 9 positions matching TRBD2. Germline V gene lookup returns CDR1 SGHVS and CDR2 FNYEAQ. The CDR3 consists of 17 residues. V shed 1 base, J shed 4 bases, and the junction held 9 bases outside the gene matches. DNA of the CDR3: TGTGCCAGCAGCTTAGTGCGGGGGGGCGAGGAGGCAGATACGCAGTATTTT. This gives the protein CASSLVRGGEEADTQYF.

This rearrangement joins TRBV7-2 to TRBJ1-1; D is uncertain. Trimming shortened V by 10 bases and J by 3 bases, and 12 bases separated the two germline ends. This CDR3 spans 12 amino acids. Germline CDR1 and CDR2: SGHTA and FQGNSA. CDR3 protein: CATGRRYTEAFF. Here the CDR3 DNA reads TGTGCCACCGGTAGACGGTACACTGAAGCTTTCTTT.

V gene TRBV4-1 combines with J gene TRBJ2-2, with TRBD1 matching 8 bases. Per germline, CDR1 MGHRA and CDR2 YSYEKL. The CDR3 spans 14 residues. V gave up 4 bases and J gave up 5 bases; unmatched junction bases: 3. This CDR3 reads CASSRTGLTGELFF. In nucleotides, the CDR3 is TGCGCCAGCAGCCGGACAGGGTTAACCGGGGAGCTGTTTTTT.

This sequence joins TRBV9 and TRBJ1-1, with a tentative D call TRBD1 (6 bases). The V end was cut by 4 bases, the J end by 5 bases, with 12 bases between. Germline V gene sequence: CDR1 SGDLS, CDR2 YYNGEE. This CDR3 has 13 amino acids. CDR3 loop: CASSPDRPTEAFF. Written as DNA, the CDR3 is TGTGCCAGCAGCCCTGACAGGCCGACTGAAGCTTTCTTT.

The rearrangement uses TRBV30 and TRBJ1-6; no reliable D call. There are 16 residues in the CDR3. Germline V lookup: CDR1 GTSNPN, CDR2 SVGIG (reference sequence). The V end was cut by 7 bases, the J end by 5 bases, with 21 bases between. The CDR3 loop is CALMVARPTDNSPLHF. The CDR3 bases are TGTGCCTTGATGGTTGCTAGGCCAACGGATAATTCACCCCTCCACTTT.

J is TRBJ1-4 and V is TRBV4-1, with D perhaps matching TRBD1 (6 bases). V dropped 5 bases and J dropped 1 base, with 11 bases sitting between them. Germline assignment: CDR1 MGHRA and CDR2 YSYEKL. The CDR3 is 15 residues long. The CDR3 loop is CASSTGQRTNEKLFF. The CDR3 DNA reads TGCGCCAGCAGCACCGGACAGAGAACTAATGAAAAACTGTTTTTT.

This clone is a singleton in its sample. The chain couples TRBV19 to TRBJ2-5; D might be TRBD1 or TRBD2, each matching 5 bases. Looked up from germline, CDR1 is LNHDA and CDR2 is SQIVND (reference sequence). Trimming removed 5 bases at V and 4 bases at J, with 11 bases between. This CDR3 spans 13 amino acids. CDR3 sequence: CASSPTGRETQYF. The CDR3 coding sequence is TGTGCCAGTAGTCCAACGGGGCGAGAGACCCAGTACTTC.

The V and J genes are TRBV7-9 and TRBJ1-1; TRBD1 aligns across 9 bases. The V gene end was trimmed by 4 bases and the J gene end by 4 bases; junction bases not matched to a gene: 4. Germline values: CDR1 SEHNR, CDR2 FQNEAQ (reference sequence). This CDR3 is built from 14 residues. Here the CDR3 reads CASSSGQGPTEAFF. In nucleotides, the CDR3 is TGTGCCAGCAGCTCCGGACAGGGGCCCACTGAAGCTTTCTTT.

By its share, this clone is medium-sized. The chain joins TRBV6-4 to TRBJ2-6; unclear D gene. CDR3 length: 16 amino acids. Looked up from germline, CDR1 is MRHNA and CDR2 is SNTAGT. Trimming removed 0 bases at V and 0 bases at J, with 6 bases between. This CDR3 is CASSDSTNSGANVLTF. In DNA form, the CDR3 reads TGTGCCAGCAGTGACTCGACAAACTCTGGGGCCAACGTCCTGACTTTC.

The chain carries TRBV4-1 and TRBJ1-6; possible D gene TRBD1, 6 bases. The germline CDR1 and CDR2 sequences are MGHRA and YSYEKL. CDR3 length equals 19 residues. Trimming cost V 0 bases and J 0 bases, with 15 bases left between them. Written as DNA, the CDR3 is TGCGCCAGCAGCCAAGATCTGCCGGGGACAAGCTCCTATAATTCACCCCTCCACTTT. As protein: CASSQDLPGTSSYNSPLHF.

This clone was recorded once. The rearrangement uses TRBV5-5 and TRBJ2-3, with D unresolved. This CDR3 is built from 13 residues. CDR1 is SGHKS and CDR2 is YYEKEE in the germline V gene (reference sequence). V lost 4 bases and J 2 bases, leaving 8 bases between the germline ends. The CDR3 reads CASSETTTDTQYF. The CDR3 DNA is TGTGCCAGCAGCGAGACAACCACAGATACGCAGTATTTT.

This sequence joins TRBV27 and TRBJ1-2; D remains unclear. Trimming removed 3 bases from V and 0 bases from J, with 11 bases in between. Germline values: CDR1 MNHEY, CDR2 SMNVEV (reference sequence). The CDR3 has 15 amino acids. The CDR3 reads CASSFIGETNYGYTF. For the CDR3, the DNA is TGTGCCAGCAGTTTCATAGGTGAAACTAACTATGGCTACACCTTC.

This chain links TRBV29-1 with TRBJ2-3; possible D gene TRBD2, 5 bases. The V gene's germline CDR1 is SQVTM and CDR2 ANQGSEA. Trimming shortened V by 4 bases and J by 1 base, and 9 bases separated the two germline ends. There are 13 residues in the CDR3. CDR3 residues: CSVVVSGTDTQYF. Written as DNA, the CDR3 is TGCAGCGTTGTGGTTAGCGGCACAGATACGCAGTATTTT.

CDR3 sequence: CASSEQLAGDYYEQYF. CDR3 DNA: TGTGCCAGCAGTGAACAACTAGCGGGGGACTACTACGAGCAGTACTTC. The V and J genes are TRBV2 and TRBJ2-7; 11 nucleotides agree with TRBD2. Per the germline V gene, CDR1 is SNHLY and CDR2 is FYNNEI. The CDR3 is 16 residues long. Unmatched junction bases numbered 6, after V lost 2 bases and J lost 3 bases. The full variable domain, completed using reference TRBV2 and TRBJ2-7, is EPEVTQTPSHQVTQMGQEVILRCVPISNHLYFYWYRQILGQKVEFLVSFYNNEISEKSEIFDDQFSVERPDGSNFTLKIRSTKLEDSAMYFCASSEQLAGDYYEQYFGPGTRLTVT.

The rearrangement links TRBV6-4 to TRBJ2-3; maybe TRBD2 (5 bases). The V and J ends lost 3 bases and 2 bases respectively, with 12 bases between them. CDR1 is MRHNA and CDR2 is SNTAGT in the germline V gene. This CDR3 has 15 amino acids. The CDR3 nucleotides read TGTGCCAGCAGTGAATTTTCGGGGATCACAGATACGCAGTATTTT. Its protein is CASSEFSGITDTQYF.

The chain carries TRBV7-8 and TRBJ1-5, with TRBD1 matching over 7 bases. The CDR3 contains 15 residues. The ends lost 1 base at V and 6 bases at J; junction bases unmatched: 6. CDR1 SGHVS and CDR2 FQNEAQ come from the germline V gene. CDR3: CASSLDTGASQPQHF. In DNA, the CDR3 is TGTGCCAGCAGCTTAGATACAGGGGCGAGTCAGCCCCAGCATTTT.

This clone has just a few counts. The genes are TRBV28 and TRBJ2-7, with 7 nucleotides matching TRBD1. V was clipped by 6 bases and J by 6 bases; unmatched bases: 14. Germline lookup yields CDR1 MDHEN and CDR2 SYDVKM. This CDR3 comprises 15 residues. The CDR3, as DNA: TGTGCCAGCAGCCCAGGGACAGCCCTTGGCGGCGAGCAGTACTTC. It codes for CASSPGTALGGEQYF.

This clone was detected only a few times. The V and J genes are TRBV7-2 and TRBJ2-3; TRBD2 aligns across 10 bases. This CDR3 has 18 residues. Trimming removed 1 base from V and 0 bases from J; junction bases left unmatched: 7. Germline V gene data show CDR1 as SGHTA and CDR2 as FQGNSA. CDR3 sequence reads: CASSLVPTSGASTDTQYF. CDR3 bases: TGTGCCAGCAGCTTAGTCCCCACTAGCGGGGCTAGCACAGATACGCAGTATTTT.

The chain has TRBV5-6 and TRBJ2-5; TRBD1 matches 7 bases. The germline gives CDR1 SGHDT, CDR2 YYEEEE. V shed 2 bases and J 5 bases; nucleotides not matched to a gene: 12. The CDR3 contains 16 residues. The CDR3 protein is CASSFQTGVLWETQYF. The CDR3 DNA sequence: TGTGCCAGCAGCTTCCAAACAGGGGTCCTATGGGAGACCCAGTACTTC. The full variable domain, with the rest looked up from reference TRBV5-6 and TRBJ2-5, is DAGVTQSPTHLIKTRGQQVTLRCSPKSGHDTVSWYQQALGQGPQFIFQYYEEEERQRGNFPDRFSGHQFPNYSSELNVNALLLGDSALYLCASSFQTGVLWETQYFGPGTRLLVL.

This chain connects TRBV7-9 to TRBJ1-1; D gene unclear. CDR1 is SEHNR and CDR2 is FQNEAQ in the germline V gene (reference sequence). Trimming removed 1 base from V and 6 bases from J, with 12 bases in between. The CDR3 is 14 residues long. For the CDR3, the DNA is TGTGCCAGCAGCTTAGGAGGGAAGGACGCTGAAGCTTTCTTT. This encodes CASSLGGKDAEAFF.

The chain recombines TRBV7-8 with TRBJ1-3, with 11 positions matching TRBD1. Germline V CDR1 and CDR2: SGHVS, FQNEAQ. The CDR3 is made up of 16 amino acids. Losses at the gene ends were 5 bases for V and 2 bases for J; bases not matched to a gene: 5. In DNA form, the CDR3 reads TGTGCCAGCAGCCGAACGGACAGGGGGCCTGGAAACACCATATATTTT. It encodes CASSRTDRGPGNTIYF.

This clone appeared once. The DNA for the CDR3 is TGCAGCGTTGTTCCAACGGGACAGGGAAGCTACGAGCAGTACTTC. It yields the protein CSVVPTGQGSYEQYF. The chain combines TRBV29-1 with TRBJ2-7, with 9 bases lining up with TRBD1. The V and J ends lost 4 bases and 3 bases, in that order; junction bases with no gene match: 10. Per the germline V gene, CDR1 is SQVTM and CDR2 is ANQGSEA. The CDR3 is 15 amino acids.

The V gene is TRBV27, the J gene TRBJ2-1, with D possibly called TRBD1 or TRBD2 (5 bases each). The CDR3 sequence is 14 residues long. Looked up from germline, CDR1 is MNHEY and CDR2 is SMNVEV (reference sequence). V lost 1 base, J lost 6 bases, and 10 bases lay in between. This CDR3 reads CASSLYGARNEQFF. CDR3 DNA sequence: TGTGCCAGCAGTTTATACGGGGCACGCAATGAGCAGTTCTTC.